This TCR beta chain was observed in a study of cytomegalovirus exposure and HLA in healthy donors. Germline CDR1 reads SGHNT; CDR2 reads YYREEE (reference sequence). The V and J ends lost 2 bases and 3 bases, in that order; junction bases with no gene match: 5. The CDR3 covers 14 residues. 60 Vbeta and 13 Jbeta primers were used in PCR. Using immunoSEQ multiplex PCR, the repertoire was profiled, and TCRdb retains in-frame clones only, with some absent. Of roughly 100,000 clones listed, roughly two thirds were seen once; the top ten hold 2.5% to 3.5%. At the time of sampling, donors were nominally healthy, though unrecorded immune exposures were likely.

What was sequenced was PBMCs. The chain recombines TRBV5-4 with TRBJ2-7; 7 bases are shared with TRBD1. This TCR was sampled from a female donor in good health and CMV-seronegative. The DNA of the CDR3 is TGTGCCAGCAGCTTTCAGTCAGGGGGCTACGAGCAGTACTTC. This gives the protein CASSFQSGGYEQYF.